This T cell receptor (beta chain) emerged from a study of response to subunit inactivated influenza vaccine. Broader study findings: Authors suggested seasonal influenza vaccinations each recruit few new T cells.

This CDR3 is 14 amino acids long. CDR1 and CDR2 from the germline V gene are SNHLY and FYNNEI. V was cut by 7 bases and J by 7 bases, with 16 bases left in between. A note on this clonotype: Its antigen is still unknown.

One entry per CDR3 protein results from TCRdb running MiXCR on the RT-PCR reads. The sample carries around 470,000 distinct CDR3 sequences, about 7.2% recorded once. The material sequenced was PBMCs from blood, taken 23 months after vaccination. The TCR comes from a man aged 50-75 years who received an inactivated influenza vaccine. J is TRBJ2-2 and V is TRBV2, with a tentative D call TRBD1 (6 bases). The CDR3 DNA follows: TGTGCCAGCAAGGACAGTTTTTCAGGCGGGGAGCTGTTTTTT. Translation: CASKDSFSGGELFF.